The next 32 T cell receptor beta chains were all read from a single sample in a study of blood T cells in healthy people across ages. Combining a sample-barcoded 5' primer with a J-beta primer mix, a second PCR ran for about 7 to 12 cycles. In TCRdb, the 5' RACE reads were re-called with MiXCR into one record per CDR3 protein. The sample carries 1.5 million to 2 million distinct CDR3 sequences, about 35% recorded once. What was sequenced was blood. The receptors originated from a woman aged 30 to 39 in good health.

The V call is TRBV7-9, the J call TRBJ2-5, with TRBD1 matching over 7 bases. Looked up from germline, CDR1 is SEHNR and CDR2 is FQNEAQ (reference sequence). Losses at the gene ends were 5 bases for V and 5 bases for J; bases not matched to a gene: 14. CDR3 length: 16 amino acids. The CDR3, as DNA: TGTGCCAGCAGCCCGTTGACAGGGATAATCATTGAGACCCAGTACTTC. Translating gives CASSPLTGIIIETQYF.

This clonotype was seen repeatedly, ten times or more. The rearrangement links TRBV5-1 to TRBJ2-7, with D tentatively TRBD1 (5 bases). Looked up from germline, CDR1 is SGHRS and CDR2 is YFSETQ. Trimming shortened V by 0 bases and J by 4 bases, and 11 bases separated the two germline ends. The CDR3 spans 14 residues. The chain's CDR3 is CASSLAQGPYEQYF. CDR3 DNA sequence: TGCGCCAGCAGCTTGGCCCAGGGCCCTTACGAGCAGTACTTC.

V is TRBV20-1 and J is TRBJ1-6; no definite D call. Germline loops: CDR1 DFQATT, CDR2 SNEGSKA (reference sequence). The ends were cut back, 6 bases at V and 8 bases at J, with 17 bases in the middle. This CDR3 has 14 amino acids. The CDR3, as DNA: TGCAGTGCGGGGTATTGGGGTGAGGATTCACCCCTCCACTTT. This codes for CSAGYWGEDSPLHF.

With respect to this clonotype: The CDR3 does not end in the conserved phenylalanine or tryptophan, so this is likely a read error. The CDR3 DNA reads as TGTGCCAGCAGCCACCAAAATAATGAAGCTTTCTTG. This sequence encodes CASSHQNNEAFL. V gene TRBV7-9 combines with J gene TRBJ1-1; D gene uncertain. CDR3 length: 12 residues. The V gene's germline CDR1 is SEHNR and CDR2 FQNEAQ (reference sequence). V gave up 5 bases and J gave up 7 bases, with 11 bases separating them.

J is TRBJ2-7 and V is TRBV29-1, with 7 bases aligning to TRBD1. V was pared by 4 bases and J by 6 bases, with 3 bases of the junction left unmatched. This CDR3 has 11 amino acids. Germline V lookup: CDR1 SQVTM, CDR2 ANQGSEA. CDR3 nucleotide sequence: TGCAGCGTTGCAGACAGGGTCGAGCAGTACTTC. Protein: CSVADRVEQYF.

This clonotype was counted ten times or more. The rearrangement joins TRBV29-1 to TRBJ1-5; D call uncertain. The V gene lost 4 bases and the J gene lost 4 bases, with 8 bases spanning the gap. CDR1 is SQVTM, CDR2 ANQGSEA, per germline. The CDR3 runs 12 residues. The CDR3 DNA is TGCAGCGTTGTGGTCCCGAATCAGCCCCAGCATTTT. Protein: CSVVVPNQPQHF.

This clonotype was seen a few times. The rearrangement uses TRBV6-2 or TRBV6-3 and TRBJ2-7; D perhaps matches TRBD1 (6 bases). Trimming left V 6 bases short and J 2 bases short, with 17 bases between. The CDR3 runs 15 residues. Germline values: CDR1 MNHEY, CDR2 SVGEGT. The CDR3 DNA reads as TGTGCCAGCAGACCCCCAGGGGCATGGACCTACGAGCAGTACTTC. It yields the protein CASRPPGAWTYEQYF.

As for this clonotype: A much more abundant neighbour one base away suggests this may be a read error. This chain connects TRBV7-6 to TRBJ2-2; D might be TRBD2 (5 bases). The CDR3 is 13 amino acids. Germline-derived CDR1 and CDR2 are SGHVS and FNYEAQ. CDR3 sequence (DNA): TGTGCCAGCAGCCCAGATAGGGCCGGGGAGCGGTTTTTT. Residues: CASSPDRAGERFF.

The chain joins TRBV28 to TRBJ1-2, with 7 bases lining up with TRBD1. The CDR3 spans 15 residues. Germline loops: CDR1 MDHEN, CDR2 SYDVKM. V was pared by 6 bases and J by 8 bases, with 15 bases of the junction left unmatched. The CDR3, as DNA: TGTGCCAGCAGAAGACAGGGCGGATGGATTGGAGGCTACACCTTC. Translation: CASRRQGGWIGGYTF.

The chain couples TRBV7-2 to TRBJ1-5; TRBD1 is a possible D gene (6 bases). V was trimmed by 6 bases and J by 2 bases, leaving 14 bases between them. The germline gives CDR1 SGHTA, CDR2 FQGNSA. CDR3 size: 15 residues. The CDR3: CASRLARGGNQPQHF. CDR3 nucleotide sequence: TGTGCCAGCAGGTTGGCAAGGGGGGGCAATCAGCCCCAGCATTTT.

The rearrangement uses TRBV28 and TRBJ1-2; D is ambiguous. The CDR3 consists of 13 residues. The germline gives CDR1 MDHEN, CDR2 SYDVKM. V gave up 11 bases and J gave up 2 bases, with 15 bases separating them. CDR3 protein: CAGVTGSNYGYTF. DNA of the CDR3: TGTGCCGGTGTTACCGGGTCAAACTATGGCTACACCTTC.

The chain combines TRBV27 with TRBJ2-3; D not certain. V lost 6 bases and J 0 bases, leaving 13 bases between the germline ends. This CDR3 is 15 amino acids long. The germline V gene has CDR1 MNHEY and CDR2 SMNVEV (reference sequence). The chain's CDR3 is CASSDTHPSTDTQYF. The CDR3 DNA is TGTGCCAGCAGCGACACCCATCCAAGCACAGATACGCAGTATTTT.

The J gene is TRBJ2-4, the V gene TRBV2; no clear D gene. This CDR3 spans 16 amino acids. The germline gives CDR1 SNHLY, CDR2 FYNNEI. Trimming removed 4 bases at V and 0 bases at J, with 13 bases between. The CDR3 DNA is TGTGCCAGCAGTGTTGAGGCTAACATAGCCAAAAACATTCAGTACTTC. It translates to CASSVEANIAKNIQYF.

CDR3: CASSHGRGRYYGYTF. CDR3 sequence (DNA): TGTGCCAGCAGCCACGGGCGGGGCCGCTACTATGGCTACACCTTC. V and J are TRBV27 and TRBJ1-2; the D gene is possibly TRBD1 (5 bases). CDR3 size: 15 residues. Trimming cost V 6 bases and J 3 bases, with 17 bases left between them. Per the germline V gene, CDR1 is MNHEY and CDR2 is SMNVEV (reference sequence).

V and J are TRBV20-1 and TRBJ2-1; D possibly corresponds to TRBD1 (5 bases). Germline V lookup: CDR1 DFQATT, CDR2 SNEGSKA (reference sequence). Between the trimmed V and J ends, which lost 6 bases and 8 bases, there was a span of 17 bases. This CDR3 is built from 13 residues. DNA for the CDR3: TGCAGTGCCAGCAGTCCTAGGGGCGATGAGCAGTTCTTC. It translates to CSASSPRGDEQFF.

The rearrangement links TRBV4-2 to TRBJ2-2; D is possibly TRBD2 (6 bases). There are 17 residues in the CDR3. Per germline, CDR1 LGHNA and CDR2 YNFKEQ. V was clipped by 1 base and J by 3 bases, with 15 bases between them. DNA for the CDR3: TGTGCCAGCAGCCAAGGGGGCGTTCTAGCGCACACCGGGGAGCTGTTTTTT. It translates to CASSQGGVLAHTGELFF.

The CDR3 loop reads CASSVEWTGGGLDGYTF. The CDR3 DNA follows: TGTGCCAGCAGCGTAGAGTGGACAGGGGGCGGTTTAGATGGCTACACCTTC. The chain has TRBV9 and TRBJ1-2; TRBD1 agrees at 11 bases. V shed 0 bases, J shed 6 bases, and the junction held 10 bases outside the gene matches. The CDR3 has 17 residues. Germline assignment: CDR1 SGDLS and CDR2 YYNGEE. Full variable domain (rest looked up from reference TRBV9 and TRBJ1-2): DSGVTQTPKHLITATGQRVTLRCSPRSGDLSVYWYQQSLDQGLQFLIQYYNGEERAKGNILERFSAQQFPDLHSELNLSSLELGDSALYFCASSVEWTGGGLDGYTFGSGTRLTVV.

This clonotype was picked up many times. The chain is built from TRBV4-1 and TRBJ1-1; D perhaps matches TRBD1 (5 bases). From germline, CDR1 is MGHRA and CDR2 YSYEKL. Trimming pared 3 bases from V and 4 bases from J, leaving 15 bases between. The length of the CDR3 is 15 residues. For the CDR3, the DNA is TGCGCCAGCAGCCAGGTGGGCGGGAGGGGCACTGAAGCTTTCTTT. Amino acids: CASSQVGGRGTEAFF.

The rearrangement links TRBV19 to TRBJ2-4, with D tentatively TRBD1 (5 bases). CDR1 LNHDA and CDR2 SQIVND come from the germline V gene (reference sequence). The CDR3 has 14 residues. Trimming removed 9 bases at V and 3 bases at J, with 15 bases between. The CDR3 nucleotides are TGTGCCAGCGGGCCCAGGGTTGGCAAAAACATTCAGTACTTC. Protein product: CASGPRVGKNIQYF.

This clonotype was seen only a few times. The chain joins TRBV28 to TRBJ2-1; D may correspond to TRBD1 or TRBD2 (7 bases each). Germline values: CDR1 MDHEN, CDR2 SYDVKM. Trimming took 3 bases from V and 4 from J, leaving 13 bases between them. This CDR3 spans 15 amino acids. This chain's CDR3 is CASSFRGGLYNEQFF. In DNA, the CDR3 is TGTGCCAGCAGTTTCAGGGGGGGGCTTTACAATGAGCAGTTCTTC.

The chain is built from TRBV7-8 and TRBJ2-1; 8 bases map to TRBD2. The germline CDR1 and CDR2 sequences are SGHVS and FQNEAQ. The CDR3 is 13 residues long. The ends lost 9 bases at V and 4 bases at J; junction bases unmatched: 5. For the CDR3, the DNA is TGTGCCAGTTCTAGCGGGCATTACAATGAGCAGTTCTTC. It is translated as CASSSGHYNEQFF.

The gene calls are TRBV20-1 and TRBJ2-7; TRBD2 aligns across 10 bases. The ends lost 3 bases at V and 5 bases at J; junction bases unmatched: 13. The CDR3 length is 16 residues. The germline CDR1 and CDR2 sequences are DFQATT and SNEGSKA (reference sequence). This CDR3 is CSASLLAGVLAHEQYF. The CDR3 DNA reads as TGCAGTGCTAGTCTCCTAGCGGGGGTTCTGGCCCACGAGCAGTACTTC.

This clonotype was seen a handful of times. The junction and the germline gene differ at one end; a read error may be behind it. Written as DNA, the CDR3 is TGTGCCTGCACGGACAGAAATAACTATGGCCACACCTTC. This sequence encodes CACTDRNNYGHTF. This sequence joins TRBV6-1 and TRBJ1-2, with D tentatively TRBD1 (6 bases). The germline V gene has CDR1 MNHNS and CDR2 SASEGT. The CDR3 contains 13 residues.

The V gene is TRBV20-1, the J gene TRBJ1-5, with a tentative D call TRBD1 (6 bases). Germline loops: CDR1 DFQATT, CDR2 SNEGSKA (reference sequence). This CDR3 is 15 amino acids long. The V gene lost 3 bases and the J gene lost 4 bases, with 16 bases spanning the gap. Written as DNA, the CDR3 is TGCAGTGCTAGGCCCCCAGGGGCGAGGAATCAGCCCCAGCATTTT. Its translation is CSARPPGARNQPQHF.

The rearrangement joins TRBV9 to TRBJ2-5, with TRBD1 matching over 7 bases. The J call may be in error: the DNA end matches TRBJ2-7 better. The V gene's germline CDR1 is SGDLS and CDR2 YYNGEE. The CDR3 consists of 16 residues. The CDR3 region is CASSVGIGTAACEQYF. The CDR3 DNA follows: TGTGCCAGCAGCGTTGGGATCGGGACAGCAGCCTGCGAGCAGTACTTC.

The chain combines TRBV5-1 with TRBJ2-4; tentative D call: TRBD1 (6 bases). The J call may be wrong; the DNA end is better matched by TRBJ2-7. The CDR3 contains 15 residues. CDR1 is SGHRS and CDR2 is YFSETQ in the germline V gene. In DNA form, the CDR3 reads TGCGCCAGCAGCTTGGCTGGACAGACAGCCTACGAGCAGTACTTC. Translation: CASSLAGQTAYEQYF.

Only a few counts were recorded for this clonotype. The V and J genes are TRBV6-5 and TRBJ2-1; 10 positions agree with TRBD2. There are 16 residues in the CDR3. Trimming took 5 bases from V and 7 from J; bases not matched to a gene: 11. Germline CDR1 reads MNHEY; CDR2 reads SVGAGI. The CDR3 nucleotides are TGTGCCAGCAGTCTCCGGTTAGCGGGGGGCCTGAATGAGCAGTTCTTC. It specifies CASSLRLAGGLNEQFF.

This chain connects TRBV12-3 or TRBV12-4 to TRBJ2-3; 10 positions match TRBD2. V lost 6 bases, J lost 4 bases, and 7 bases stayed unmatched. This CDR3 contains 15 residues. CDR3 amino acids: CASRRDLAGADTQYF. CDR3 bases: TGTGCCAGCAGGAGAGACCTAGCGGGAGCAGATACGCAGTATTTT.

Only a few counts were recorded for this clonotype. This chain joins TRBV5-5 and TRBJ2-3; D is possibly TRBD1 (6 bases). V was cut by 0 bases and J by 1 base, with 9 bases left in between. The CDR3 extends over 15 amino acids. Germline V CDR1 and CDR2: SGHKS, YYEKEE (reference sequence). This CDR3 reads CASSLDPGGTDTQYF. CDR3 nucleotides: TGTGCCAGCAGCTTGGATCCAGGGGGCACAGATACGCAGTATTTT.

In this sample, this clonotype turned up many times. The chain combines TRBV7-2 with TRBJ2-1; a possible D gene is TRBD2 (6 bases). CDR3 size: 13 residues. V shed 6 bases and J shed 6 bases, with 12 bases lying between them. The germline V gene has CDR1 SGHTA and CDR2 FQGNSA. CDR3 protein: CASSWGEPNEQFF. Here the CDR3 DNA reads TGTGCCAGCAGTTGGGGGGAACCCAATGAGCAGTTCTTC.

This clonotype was counted between two and nine times. CDR3 bases: TGCGCCAGCAGCCAACTGGACAGGTCTACCTACGAGCAGTACTTC. Translation gives CASSQLDRSTYEQYF. J is TRBJ2-7 and V is TRBV4-1; 7 bases map to TRBD1. Germline lookup yields CDR1 MGHRA and CDR2 YSYEKL. After removal of 2 bases from V and 2 bases from J, the junction contained 6 bases not matched to a gene. The CDR3 runs to 15 residues.

The chain employs TRBV20-1 and TRBJ2-7; no clear D. V was cut by 4 bases and J by 5 bases, with 18 bases left in between. There are 14 residues in the CDR3. The germline V gene encodes CDR1 DFQATT and CDR2 SNEGSKA (reference sequence). The CDR3 here is CSANHPKGSDEQYF. The CDR3 nucleotides are TGCAGTGCTAACCACCCTAAAGGGTCGGACGAGCAGTACTTC.